The rows below give T cell receptor beta chains drawn from one sample of a study of cytomegalovirus exposure and HLA in healthy donors. Sequenced by immunoSEQ multiplex PCR; TCRdb stores in-frame clones only, minus some. Of fewer than 75,000 clones in the sample, less than 95% are singletons; the top ten hold under 2%. Input material: PBMCs. All receptors come from a woman aged 18-35 years in good health and CMV-seropositive. CDR3s leave out the opening cysteine and the closing phenylalanine or tryptophan.

V	J	CDR3
TRBV19	TRBJ1-1	ASSGGRGIFLNTEAF
TRBV2	TRBJ2-7	ARDLGQGAYEQY
TRBV15	TRBJ2-3	ATAQGTSDSTDTQY
TRBV27	TRBJ2-3	ASSLLWASGLKADTQY
TRBV2	TRBJ1-2	ASRRGMYGYT
TRBV11-2	TRBJ2-2	ASSVGSGPGELF
TRBV25-1	TRBJ2-5	ASSETPGSQETQY
TRBV9	TRBJ1-2	ASSVGQGLGGYT
TRBV6-1	TRBJ1-2	ASASGGQIYGYT
TRBV18	TRBJ2-7	ASSPRSGGAYEQY
TRBV7-6	TRBJ2-3	ASSLAPVGGGTDTQY
TRBV2	TRBJ2-3	ASSEQGAGTDTQY
TRBV5-4	TRBJ2-7	ASSKIGQDKSYEQY
TRBV7-2	TRBJ1-2	ASSYRLGYT
TRBV7-2	TRBJ2-7	ASSNAGGEQY
TRBV18	TRBJ2-1	ASSPDRGLF
TRBV10-3	TRBJ2-7	AMGTQGPGGEQY
TRBV6-1	TRBJ1-3	ASSEAEYSGNTIY
TRBV5-1	TRBJ2-5	ASSSDRQETQY
TRBV11-1	TRBJ2-7	ASSAVRGSLWEQY
TRBV9	TRBJ1-4	ASSRDRSYEKLF
TRBV15	TRBJ1-5	ATSREGSTGRQPQH
TRBV30	TRBJ1-6	AWRPLGSSYNSPLH